This T cell receptor beta chain emerged from a study of shared clonotypes between healthy human individuals. Findings of the study overall: Clonotype sharing across donors was expected to vary with sequencing depth.

Only in-frame clones appear in the TCRdb table, and some are missing; sequencing was by immunoSEQ multiplex PCR. The sample includes hundreds of thousands of clones, around 81% of them seen just once. This CDR3 has 16 amino acids. The V gene lost 1 base and the J gene lost 4 bases, with 14 bases spanning the gap. In germline, CDR1 is SGHTA, CDR2 FQGNSA. Details on this clone: The antigen is not known.

The receptor was isolated from a woman between 40 and 50 years old in good health. Some clones in this sample may be carry-over from other donors' samples. The sequencing sample was made of PBMCs. This sequence joins TRBV7-2 and TRBJ2-1; D ambiguous. CDR3 nucleotide sequence: TGTGCCAGCAGCTTAGTGAGGTGGGAAGAGTACAATGAGCAGTTCTTC. Amino acid sequence: CASSLVRWEEYNEQFF.